This T cell receptor (beta chain) was obtained from a study of T-cell reconstitution after alpha-beta-depleted transplantation in children. Findings and caveats of the study: Recipient T cells and thymic progenitors that survived gave rise to the high TCRbeta diversity observed at day 60 in some patients. Several hundred expanded graft clones reportedly gave rise to the alpha-beta T cells present about two months after transplant. After one year, T-cell counts and TCRbeta diversity mostly came from new T cells.

As concerns this clonotype: The antigen remains undetermined.

With 1 base clipped from V and 0 bases from J, the junction kept 5 bases outside the gene matches. Germline V CDR1 and CDR2: DFQATT, SNEGSKA (reference sequence). There are 15 residues in the CDR3. Unique molecular identifiers featured in how the TCRbeta library was prepared. One entry per CDR3 protein results from TCRdb running MiXCR on the PCR reads. The sample has some 460,000 distinct CDR3 sequences, under 20% seen once. This sequence originates from a boy younger than two who had a stem cell transplant for Wiskott-Aldrich syndrome, so the T cells may come from the graft donor. The sequencing here drew on PBMCs, mostly from graft donor cells, taken 360 days after TCRalphabeta/CD19-depleted stem cell transplant. The chain has TRBV20-1 and TRBJ2-7; 8 bases are a match to TRBD2. The CDR3 nucleotides are TGCAGTGCTAGAGTTCGGGAGGGCCTCTCCTACGAGCAGTACTTC. It codes for CSARVREGLSYEQYF.